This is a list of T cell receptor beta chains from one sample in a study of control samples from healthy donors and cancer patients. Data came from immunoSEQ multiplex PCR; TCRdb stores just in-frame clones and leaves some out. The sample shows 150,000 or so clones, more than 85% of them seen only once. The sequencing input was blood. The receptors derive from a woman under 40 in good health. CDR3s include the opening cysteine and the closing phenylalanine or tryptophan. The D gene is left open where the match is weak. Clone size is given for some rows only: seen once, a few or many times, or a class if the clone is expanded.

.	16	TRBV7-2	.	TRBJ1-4	TGTGCCAGCAGCCCGCAGAGACAGGCAACTAATGAAAAACTGTTTTTT	CASSPQRQATNEKLFF
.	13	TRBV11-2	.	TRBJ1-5	TGTGCCAGCAGCTTAGTGGGTCATCAGCCCCAGCATTTT	CASSLVGHQPQHF
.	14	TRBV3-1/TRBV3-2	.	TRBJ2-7	TGTGCCAGCAGCCAAGGCCTAGGGGGTTACGAGCAGTACTTC	CASSQGLGGYEQYF
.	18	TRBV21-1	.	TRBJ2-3	TGTGCCAGCAGCGCTTGTCTGGGACTAGCGGGAGAATTAGATACGCAGTATTTT	CASSACLGLAGELDTQYF
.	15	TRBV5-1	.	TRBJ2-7	TGCGCCAGCAGCTTGGGGGGGGCTCTCACCTTCGAGCAGTACTTC	CASSLGGALTFEQYF
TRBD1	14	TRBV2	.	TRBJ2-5	TGTGCCAGCAGTGGGGACAGGGAACAAGAGACCCAGTACTTC	CASSGDREQETQYF
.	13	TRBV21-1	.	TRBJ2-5	TGTGCCAGCAGCACGACGGTGGAAGAGACCCAGTACTTC	CASSTTVEETQYF
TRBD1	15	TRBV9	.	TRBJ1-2	TGTGCCAGCAGCCCCGGGGAGGGGGCATACTATGGCTACACCTTC	CASSPGEGAYYGYTF
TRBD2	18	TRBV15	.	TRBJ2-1	TGTGCCACCAGCGGGGGGTCTAGCGGGTTACTCTCCTACAATGAGCAGTTCTTC	CATSGGSSGLLSYNEQFF
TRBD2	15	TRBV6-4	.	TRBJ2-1	TGTGCCAGCAGCGCTAGACTAGCGGCATACAATGAGCAGTTCTTC	CASSARLAAYNEQFF
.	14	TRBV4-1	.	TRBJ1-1	TGCGCCAGCAGCCAAGTGGCAGTGAACACTGAAGCTTTCTTT	CASSQVAVNTEAFF
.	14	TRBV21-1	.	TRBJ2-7	TGTGCCAGCAGCAAATTAAGCGTAATTGGCGAGCAGTACTTC	CASSKLSVIGEQYF
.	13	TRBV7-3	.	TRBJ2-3	TGTGCCAGCAGCTTAAGTTTTAGGGATACGCAGTATTTT	CASSLSFRDTQYF
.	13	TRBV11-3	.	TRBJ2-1	TGTGCCAGCAGCTTAGGGAGCCAGAATGAGCAGTTCTTC	CASSLGSQNEQFF
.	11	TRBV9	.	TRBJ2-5	TGTGCCAGCAGCGGCCAAGAGACCCAGTACTTC	CASSGQETQYF
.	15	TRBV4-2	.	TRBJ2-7	TGTGCCAGCAGCCAAGATAGGGGGGACTCCTACGAGCAGTACTTC	CASSQDRGDSYEQYF
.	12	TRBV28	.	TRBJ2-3	TGTGCCAGCAGTTTCCGGCCAGATACGCAGTATTTT	CASSFRPDTQYF
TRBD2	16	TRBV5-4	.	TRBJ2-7	TGTGCCAGCAGTCCTCCGACTAGCGGGAGAATTGGCGAGCAGTACTTC	CASSPPTSGRIGEQYF
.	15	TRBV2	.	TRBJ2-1	TGTGCCAGCAGTGGAGGTTTCTACTCCTACAATGAGCAGTTCTTC	CASSGGFYSYNEQFF
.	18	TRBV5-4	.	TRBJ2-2	TGTGCCAGCAGCTCGGCGTGGGGACCACCAACGAACACCGGGGAGCTGTTTTTT	CASSSAWGPPTNTGELFF
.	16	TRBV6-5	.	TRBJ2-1	TGTGCCAGCAGTTCCCAAGGAGCGGGCCGTAACAATGAGCAGTTCTTC	CASSSQGAGRNNEQFF
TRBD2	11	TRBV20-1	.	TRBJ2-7	TGCAGTCCCGGGAGGGTCGACGAGCAGTACTTC	CSPGRVDEQYF
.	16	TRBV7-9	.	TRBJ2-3	TGTGCCAGCAGCTTAGGGGCCCTGAGCCGCACAGATACGCAGTATTTT	CASSLGALSRTDTQYF
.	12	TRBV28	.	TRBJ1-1	TGTGCCAGCAGTTTCGGCATGGCCGAAGCTTTCTTT	CASSFGMAEAFF
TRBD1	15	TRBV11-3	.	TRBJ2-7	TGTGCCAGCAGCCCCGACAGGGGGAGTTCCTACGAGCAGTACTTC	CASSPDRGSSYEQYF
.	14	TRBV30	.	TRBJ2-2	TGTGCCTGGAGAGAAATAGGGGGGGGCGGGGAGCTGTTTTTT	CAWREIGGGGELFF
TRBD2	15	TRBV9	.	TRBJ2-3	TGTGCCAGCAGCGTAATAACTAGCGGCGGAGATACGCAGTATTTT	CASSVITSGGDTQYF
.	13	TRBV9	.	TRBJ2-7	TGTGCCAGCAGCGTGGACGCCGCCTACGAGCAGTACTTC	CASSVDAAYEQYF
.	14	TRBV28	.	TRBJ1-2	TGTGCCAGCAGTTTATTCGGGGGTTACTATGGCTACACCTTC	CASSLFGGYYGYTF
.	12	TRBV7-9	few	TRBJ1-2	TGTGCCAGCGGGGGACATTCAGGAGGCTACACCTTC	CASGGHSGGYTF
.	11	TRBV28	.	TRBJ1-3	TGTGCCAGGGACGTTAGAAACACCATATATTTT	CARDVRNTIYF
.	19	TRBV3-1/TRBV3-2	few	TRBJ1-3	TGTGCCAGCAGCCAAGGTGGCTTTCGTTCGGGCGGCTCTGGAAACACCATATATTTT	CASSQGGFRSGGSGNTIYF
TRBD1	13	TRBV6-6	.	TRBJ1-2	TGTGCCAGCAGAACCGGGACAGGGTACGGCTACACCTTC	CASRTGTGYGYTF
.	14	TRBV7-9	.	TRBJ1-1	TGTGCCAGCAGCCTGCGGACGGGAAACACTGAAGCTTTCTTT	CASSLRTGNTEAFF
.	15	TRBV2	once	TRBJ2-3	TGTGCCAGCAGTGATAGTGGCCGTGGGGTAGATACGCAGTATTTT	CASSDSGRGVDTQYF
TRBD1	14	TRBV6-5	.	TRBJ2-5	TGTGCCAGCAGGGGGACAGCGTACCAAGAGACCCAGTACTTC	CASRGTAYQETQYF
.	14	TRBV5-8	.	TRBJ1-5	TGTGCCAGCAGCTTCGGCAGGGGAGACCAGCCCCAGCATTTT	CASSFGRGDQPQHF
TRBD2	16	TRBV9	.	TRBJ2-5	TGTGCCAGCAGCGGCCGATTAGCGGGAGGTTGGGAGACCCAGTACTTC	CASSGRLAGGWETQYF
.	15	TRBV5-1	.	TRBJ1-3	TGCGCCAGCAGCTTGTACGGGGAATCTGGAAACACCATATATTTT	CASSLYGESGNTIYF
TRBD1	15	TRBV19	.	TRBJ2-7	TGTGCCAGTAGCCCAAACAGGGGGGCCCCCTACGAGCAGTACTTC	CASSPNRGAPYEQYF
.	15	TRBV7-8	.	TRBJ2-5	TGTGCCAGCAGCTTAGTTCTCGCCGGGGGAGAGACCCAGTACTTC	CASSLVLAGGETQYF
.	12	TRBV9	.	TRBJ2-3	TGTGCCAGCAGCTCTAACACAGATACGCAGTATTTT	CASSSNTDTQYF
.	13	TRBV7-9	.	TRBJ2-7	TGTGCCAGCAGCTTAGACCCCACAAACGAGCAGTACTTC	CASSLDPTNEQYF
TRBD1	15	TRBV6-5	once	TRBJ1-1	TGTGCCAGCAGTCCCCTGACAGGGGGGGGGACTGAAGCTTTCTTT	CASSPLTGGGTEAFF
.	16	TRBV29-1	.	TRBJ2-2	TGCAGCGTTGTTTCGTTACCCGGGGTCGGAGCCGGGGAGCTGTTTTTT	CSVVSLPGVGAGELFF
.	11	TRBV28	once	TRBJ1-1	TGTGCCAGCAGTTTAAGCACTGAAGCTTTCTTT	CASSLSTEAFF
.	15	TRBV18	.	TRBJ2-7	TGTGCCAGCTCCCCCGTTATTTTAGGAGTCTACGAGCAGTACTTC	CASSPVILGVYEQYF
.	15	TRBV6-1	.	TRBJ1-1	TGTGCCAGCAGTGAGATTGGGGGTATAGGCACTGAAGCTTTCTTT	CASSEIGGIGTEAFF
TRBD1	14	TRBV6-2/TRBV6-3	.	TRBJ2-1	TGTGCCAGCAGTTACGGTAACAGGGGAAATGAGCAGTTCTTC	CASSYGNRGNEQFF
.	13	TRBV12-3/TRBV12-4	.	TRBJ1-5	TGTGCCAGCAGTTTAGGGCAGAATCAGCCCCAGCATTTT	CASSLGQNQPQHF
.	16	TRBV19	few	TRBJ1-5	TGTGCCAGTAGTTGGGACCCCGGCGCGCTCGGTCAGCCCCAGCATTTT	CASSWDPGALGQPQHF
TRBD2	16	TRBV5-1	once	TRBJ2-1	TGCGCCAGCAGCCGAGAGCGAACTAGCGGGGTCGTTGAGCAGTTCTTC	CASSRERTSGVVEQFF
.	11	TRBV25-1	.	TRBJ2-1	TGTGCCAGCAGTCAGGGGAATGAGCAGTTCTTC	CASSQGNEQFF
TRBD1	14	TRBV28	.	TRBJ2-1	TGTGCCAGCAGTCGGACAGGGGTTCAGGGTGAGCAGTTCTTC	CASSRTGVQGEQFF